The clone carrying this T cell receptor beta chain was detected many times. V shed 3 bases and J 2 bases; nucleotides not matched to a gene: 2. CDR3 size: 15 residues. The germline gives CDR1 MDHEN, CDR2 SYDVKM. TCRdb independently ran MiXCR on the RACE reads; one entry per CDR3 protein. The sample includes tens of thousands of distinct CDR3 sequences, approximately 3.4% seen only once; the top ten take 5.5% to 7.5%. The sample belongs to a study of human T cells and chemical hapten exposure. The time point: patch test 2, 6 weeks after DPC sensitization. Treatment given: therapeutic diphenylcyclopropenone sensitization with weekly scalp DPC.

The sequence was obtained from a middle-aged man with alopecia areata. Some clones in this sample may be carry-over from other donors' samples. The starting material was whole blood, obtained in connection with sensitization to the hapten diphenylcyclopropenone (DPC). This chain links TRBV28 with TRBJ2-5, with TRBD2 identical over 11 bases. The CDR3 sequence: CASSFRLAGQETQYF. The CDR3 DNA is TGTGCCAGCAGTTTCCGACTAGCGGGACAAGAGACCCAGTACTTC.